The clone carrying this TCR beta chain was detected once. Its antigen is not identified. These data originate in a study of cytomegalovirus exposure and HLA in healthy donors. Vbeta (60) and Jbeta (13) primers were used in the PCR. Produced via immunoSEQ multiplex PCR; TCRdb's table is partial and in-frame only. The sample yields roughly 89,000 clones, roughly 81% seen once. Study results and caveats: Some highly shared sequence variants likely arose as a pipeline artifact. TCR beta sequences reportedly predicted the HLA-A and HLA-B alleles of most subjects accurately. High sensitivity and specificity were reportedly achieved when the classifier diagnosed cytomegalovirus status. A link between a missense DCLRE1C variant and TCR beta V- and J-gene trimming emerged from a later analysis.

The CDR3 totals 15 residues. With 2 bases removed from V and 0 bases from J, the gap between germline ends came to 8 bases. Germline V CDR1 and CDR2: MNHEY, SVGAGI. This chain links TRBV6-5 with TRBJ1-5; D is undetermined. Sequencing was carried out using PBMCs. This receptor was taken from a woman aged 25 to 45 in good health and CMV-seronegative. The CDR3 protein is CASSYGLNSNQPQHF. Written as DNA, the CDR3 is TGTGCCAGCAGTTACGGGCTGAATAGCAATCAGCCCCAGCATTTT.